Listed below are T cell receptor beta chains from one sample, sequenced in a study of response to subunit inactivated influenza vaccine. TCRdb re-called the RT-PCR reads with MiXCR, one entry per CDR3 protein. The data contain approximately 700,000 distinct CDR3 sequences, around 16% of them singletons. The input for sequencing was PBMCs from blood, taken 11 to 12 days after vaccination. The origin of the receptors is a man in his forties or fifties who received an inactivated influenza vaccine. The CDR3 runs from the conserved cysteine through the conserved F or W. A D gene is named only where the DNA matches it firmly. Clone size is not always given. Where it is, it says once, few, many or a class for expanded clones.

d_gene	abundance	v_gene	j_gene	CDR3aa	CDR3nt
NA	NA	TRBV11-2	TRBJ2-7	CASSLVAPARFNSYEQYF	TGTGCCAGCAGCTTAGTGGCCCCCGCCCGATTCAACTCCTACGAGCAGTACTTC
NA	NA	TRBV29-1	TRBJ2-1	CSVGRVGNEQFF	TGCAGCGTGGGTAGGGTAGGCAATGAGCAGTTCTTC
NA	few	TRBV20-1	TRBJ1-6	CSARDLGALSSYNSPLHF	TGCAGTGCTAGAGATCTAGGGGCGTTGAGCTCCTATAATTCACCCCTCCACTTT
NA	NA	TRBV7-3	TRBJ1-4	CASSDRGQQLNEKLFF	TGTGCCAGCAGCGACCGCGGGCAGCAACTTAATGAAAAACTGTTTTTT
NA	few	TRBV24-1	TRBJ1-5	CATSDSSSNQPQHF	TGTGCCACCAGTGATAGCTCTAGCAATCAGCCCCAGCATTTT
TRBD2	many	TRBV20-1	TRBJ2-7	CSARGGTSGTAGHEQYF	TGCAGTGCCCGGGGGGGGACTAGCGGGACCGCTGGTCACGAGCAGTACTTC
TRBD1	NA	TRBV20-1	TRBJ1-5	CSARVGTGVEQPQHF	TGCAGTGCTAGAGTGGGGACAGGGGTCGAGCAGCCCCAGCATTTT
NA	few	TRBV11-3	TRBJ2-3	CASSLGSAGLTDTQYF	TGTGCCAGCAGCTTAGGCTCGGCCGGCCTCACAGATACGCAGTATTTT
NA	NA	TRBV19	TRBJ2-3	CASSTQVVADTQYF	TGTGCCAGTAGTACACAAGTCGTGGCAGATACGCAGTATTTT
NA	NA	TRBV24-1	TRBJ1-1	CATSDAGAGDTEAFF	TGTGCCACCAGTGATGCCGGGGCAGGGGACACTGAAGCTTTCTTT
NA	NA	TRBV24-1	TRBJ2-1	CATSDEGDLGEQFF	TGTGCCACCAGTGATGAGGGGGACCTCGGTGAGCAGTTCTTC
TRBD1	NA	TRBV20-1	TRBJ1-2	CSASSGTGGADGYTF	TGCAGTGCTAGTAGTGGGACAGGGGGCGCGGATGGCTACACCTTC
NA	many	TRBV20-1	TRBJ2-1	CSAKTPGLRYNEQFF	TGCAGTGCAAAGACCCCGGGACTCCGATACAATGAGCAGTTCTTC
NA	few	TRBV11-2	TRBJ2-5	CASSFLGGEETQYF	TGTGCCAGCAGCTTTCTGGGGGGCGAAGAGACCCAGTACTTC
NA	few	TRBV12-3/TRBV12-4	TRBJ1-1	CASSSPRGSHTEAFF	TGTGCCAGCAGTTCCCCTCGGGGTAGTCACACTGAAGCTTTCTTT
NA	few	TRBV12-3/TRBV12-4	TRBJ1-3	CASTPSGLSGNTIYF	TGTGCCAGCACCCCTTCGGGGCTCTCTGGAAACACCATATATTTT
NA	few	TRBV9	TRBJ2-5	CASSVNGFRRETQYF	TGTGCCAGCAGCGTCAACGGTTTCAGGAGGGAGACCCAGTACTTC
NA	NA	TRBV20-1	TRBJ2-7	CSAEGPNSYEQYF	TGCAGTGCCGAGGGACCAAATAGCTACGAGCAGTACTTC
NA	few	TRBV3-1	TRBJ2-7	CASSQDLSDPIKRYF	TGTGCCAGCAGCCAAGATCTAAGCGACCCCATTAAGCGGTACTTC
TRBD2	NA	TRBV4-2	TRBJ2-7	CASSQGRSGRLYEQYF	TGTGCCAGCAGCCAAGGGCGTAGCGGGAGATTGTACGAGCAGTACTTC
NA	few	TRBV15	TRBJ1-5	CATSRGGEGNQPQHF	TGTGCCACCAGCAGAGGAGGGGAAGGCAATCAGCCCCAGCATTTT
NA	few	TRBV29-1	TRBJ2-1	CSVESRSSYNEQFF	TGCAGCGTTGAATCCAGGAGCTCCTACAATGAGCAGTTCTTC
TRBD1	many	TRBV20-1	TRBJ2-7	CSAREPGQGAYEQYF	TGCAGTGCTAGAGAGCCGGGACAGGGGGCTTACGAGCAGTACTTC
TRBD1	NA	TRBV20-1	TRBJ1-1	CSARDRGGTEAFF	TGCAGTGCTAGGGACAGGGGCGGAACTGAAGCTTTCTTT